These T cell receptor beta chains were read from a single sample in a study of technical replicates of blood from several donors. The table came from immunoSEQ multiplex PCR; TCRdb's copy has only in-frame clones and leaves some out. This repertoire shows about 91,000 clones, roughly 92% found once; its top ten account for 0.2% to 0.3%. Material: T cells isolated from PBMCs. Receptors were obtained from a human donor in good health. The CDR3 runs from the conserved cysteine through the conserved F or W. D genes are given only for firm matches. Some rows mark clone size as missing; the rest say once, few, many or name a class of expanded clone.

J: TRBJ2-5
D: TRBD2
size: -
V: TRBV9
CDR3: CASSDQLAGVGETQYF
DNA: TGTGCCAGCAGCGACCAACTAGCGGGAGTCGGGGAGACCCAGTACTTC

J: TRBJ2-3
D: TRBD2
size: -
V: TRBV28
CDR3: CASRRLAGLTSTDTQYF
DNA: TGTGCCAGCAGAAGACTAGCGGGTCTTACTAGCACAGATACGCAGTATTTT

J: TRBJ2-1
D: TRBD2
size: -
V: TRBV18
CDR3: CASSQAGLYNEQFF
DNA: TGTGCCAGCTCACAAGCGGGACTTTACAATGAGCAGTTCTTC

J: TRBJ1-1
D: TRBD1
size: -
V: TRBV7-6
CDR3: CASSLLLETGLNTEAFF
DNA: TGTGCCAGCAGCTTATTATTAGAGACAGGGCTCAACACTGAAGCTTTCTTT

J: TRBJ1-2
D: -
size: -
V: TRBV4-1
CDR3: CASSPQRGWYVYTF
DNA: TGCGCCAGCAGCCCCCAGCGCGGCTGGTACGTCTACACCTTC

J: TRBJ2-2
D: TRBD2
size: -
V: TRBV6-6
CDR3: CASRKAGLAGAGELFF
DNA: TGTGCCAGCAGAAAGGCGGGGCTAGCGGGAGCCGGGGAGCTGTTTTTT

J: TRBJ2-1
D: TRBD2
size: -
V: TRBV5-6
CDR3: CASSFRTSWGGNEQFF
DNA: TGTGCCAGCAGCTTCCGGACTAGTTGGGGTGGGAACGAGCAGTTCTTC

J: TRBJ2-7
D: TRBD1
size: -
V: TRBV6-6
CDR3: CASRIGTGLYEQYF
DNA: TGTGCCAGCAGGATCGGGACAGGGCTTTACGAGCAGTACTTC

J: TRBJ2-2
D: -
size: -
V: TRBV14
CDR3: CASSQERGTGELFF
DNA: TGTGCCAGCAGCCAAGAACGGGGGACCGGGGAGCTGTTTTTT

J: TRBJ2-1
D: TRBD2
size: few
V: TRBV7-2
CDR3: CASSPGGGLGVNEQFF
DNA: TGTGCCAGCAGCCCCGGGGGGGGGTTGGGGGTCAATGAGCAGTTCTTC

J: TRBJ1-3
D: -
size: -
V: TRBV4-2
CDR3: CASSQAGLSGNTIYF
DNA: TGTGCCAGCAGCCAAGCAGGACTCTCTGGAAACACCATATATTTT

J: TRBJ2-2
D: -
size: -
V: TRBV7-3
CDR3: CASRQFLGDTGELFF
DNA: TGTGCCAGCAGACAATTTCTCGGGGACACCGGGGAGCTGTTTTTT

J: TRBJ2-7
D: TRBD1
size: -
V: TRBV11-2
CDR3: CASSLEWDRTYEQYF
DNA: TGTGCCAGCAGCTTAGAGTGGGACAGGACCTACGAGCAGTACTTC

J: TRBJ1-2
D: -
size: -
V: TRBV4-1
CDR3: CASSQERGKAGYGYTF
DNA: TGCGCCAGCAGCCAAGAACGGGGGAAGGCCGGCTATGGCTACACCTTC

J: TRBJ2-2
D: -
size: -
V: TRBV7-7
CDR3: CASSWSDSGELFF
DNA: TGTGCTAGCAGCTGGAGCGACAGCGGGGAGCTGTTTTTT

J: TRBJ1-1
D: -
size: -
V: TRBV11-1
CDR3: CASQWAAEAFF
DNA: TGTGCCAGCCAATGGGCCGCTGAAGCTTTCTTT

J: TRBJ2-1
D: TRBD2
size: once
V: TRBV6-1
CDR3: CASSESASGAYNEQFF
DNA: TGTGCCAGCAGTGAATCGGCTAGCGGGGCCTACAATGAGCAGTTCTTC

J: TRBJ2-7
D: -
size: once
V: TRBV4-1
CDR3: CASSQDRQTREQYF
DNA: TGCGCCAGCAGCCAAGATAGACAGACCCGCGAGCAGTACTTC

J: TRBJ1-1
D: TRBD1
size: -
V: TRBV2
CDR3: CASSGTGAEAFF
DNA: TGTGCCAGCAGCGGGACAGGGGCTGAAGCTTTCTTT

J: TRBJ1-2
D: -
size: -
V: TRBV6-5
CDR3: CASSQSPRFIHGYTF
DNA: TGTGCCAGCAGTCAATCGCCTAGATTCATCCATGGCTACACCTTC

J: TRBJ2-2
D: -
size: once
V: TRBV7-9
CDR3: CASRTGSDTGELFF
DNA: TGTGCCAGCAGGACAGGCAGCGACACCGGGGAGCTGTTTTTT

J: TRBJ1-1
D: -
size: -
V: TRBV6-5
CDR3: CASSYSQIREAFF
DNA: TGTGCCAGCAGTTACTCTCAGATAAGAGAAGCTTTCTTT

J: TRBJ2-4
D: TRBD1
size: -
V: TRBV5-1
CDR3: CASSLGQGRNIQYF
DNA: TGCGCCAGCAGCTTGGGACAGGGGAGAAACATTCAGTACTTC

J: TRBJ2-1
D: TRBD2
size: -
V: TRBV7-9
CDR3: CASSREGLAGGLEQFF
DNA: TGTGCCAGCAGCCGGGAAGGACTAGCGGGAGGCCTCGAGCAGTTCTTC

J: TRBJ2-2
D: TRBD1
size: -
V: TRBV5-5
CDR3: CASSSDRVVNTGELFF
DNA: TGTGCCAGCAGCTCAGACAGGGTAGTCAACACCGGGGAGCTGTTTTTT

J: TRBJ2-7
D: -
size: -
V: TRBV7-2
CDR3: CASSFTTGTGYEQYF
DNA: TGTGCCAGCAGCTTCACGACAGGGACTGGCTACGAGCAGTACTTC

J: TRBJ1-5
D: -
size: once
V: TRBV6-1
CDR3: CASREQGSQPQHF
DNA: TGTGCCAGCAGGGAACAGGGTTCCCAGCCCCAGCATTTT

J: TRBJ2-3
D: TRBD2
size: -
V: TRBV6-1
CDR3: CASIRAGGPDTQYF
DNA: TGTGCCAGCATCCGAGCGGGGGGCCCAGATACGCAGTATTTT

J: TRBJ1-2
D: -
size: -
V: TRBV7-9
CDR3: CASSLGGGSYGYTF
DNA: TGTGCCAGCAGCTTAGGGGGGGGGAGCTATGGCTACACCTTC

J: TRBJ1-1
D: -
size: -
V: TRBV6-5
CDR3: CASSLTPGDTEAFF
DNA: TGTGCCAGCAGTCTGACCCCCGGGGACACTGAAGCTTTCTTT

J: TRBJ1-1
D: -
size: -
V: TRBV27
CDR3: CASSFRENTEAFF
DNA: TGTGCCAGCAGTTTCCGGGAGAACACTGAAGCTTTCTTT

J: TRBJ2-3
D: -
size: -
V: TRBV5-1
CDR3: CASSLSRGLGDTQYF
DNA: TGCGCCAGCAGCTTGTCGCGGGGCCTTGGAGATACGCAGTATTTT

J: TRBJ2-5
D: -
size: once
V: TRBV5-1
CDR3: CASSLSLEETQYF
DNA: TGCGCCAGCAGCTTGAGCCTTGAAGAGACCCAGTACTTC

J: TRBJ2-1
D: -
size: -
V: TRBV5-6
CDR3: CASSQQLREGQFF
DNA: TGTGCCAGCAGCCAGCAATTGAGAGAGGGGCAGTTCTTC

J: TRBJ2-1
D: TRBD2
size: -
V: TRBV19
CDR3: CASSTREGGGGRYNEQFF
DNA: TGTGCCAGTAGTACGCGCGAGGGCGGCGGGGGACGCTACAATGAGCAGTTCTTC

J: TRBJ1-1
D: TRBD1
size: -
V: TRBV19
CDR3: CATTRTGYTEAFF
DNA: TGTGCCACTACCCGGACAGGGTACACTGAAGCTTTCTTT

J: TRBJ1-2
D: -
size: once
V: TRBV18
CDR3: CASSTRNWRDYGYTF
DNA: TGTGCCAGCTCGACACGGAACTGGCGGGACTATGGCTACACCTTC

J: TRBJ1-4
D: TRBD1
size: -
V: TRBV5-6
CDR3: CASSYRGVANEKLFF
DNA: TGTGCCAGCAGCTACAGGGGTGTAGCTAATGAAAAACTGTTTTTT

J: TRBJ1-3
D: -
size: -
V: TRBV11-2
CDR3: CASSFLDSGNTIYF
DNA: TGTGCCAGCAGCTTTCTAGACTCTGGAAACACCATATATTTT

J: TRBJ1-4
D: TRBD1
size: -
V: TRBV5-1
CDR3: CASGQGDINEKLFF
DNA: TGCGCCAGCGGACAGGGGGACATTAATGAAAAACTGTTTTTT

J: TRBJ2-1
D: -
size: -
V: TRBV14
CDR3: CASSQDLWSSYNEQFF
DNA: TGTGCCAGCAGCCAAGATTTGTGGAGCTCCTACAATGAGCAGTTCTTC

J: TRBJ2-5
D: -
size: -
V: TRBV18
CDR3: CASSPGGQLQETQYF
DNA: TGTGCCAGCTCACCAGGGGGACAACTCCAAGAGACCCAGTACTTC

J: TRBJ2-7
D: -
size: -
V: TRBV28
CDR3: CASRSTGLSYEQYF
DNA: TGTGCCAGCAGGTCGACAGGACTTTCCTACGAGCAGTACTTC

J: TRBJ1-4
D: TRBD1
size: -
V: TRBV18
CDR3: CASSQQGTTNEKLFF
DNA: TGTGCCAGCTCTCAACAGGGGACAACTAATGAAAAACTGTTTTTT

J: TRBJ2-2
D: -
size: -
V: TRBV10-1
CDR3: CASSESKRPGDTGELFF
DNA: TGCGCCAGCAGTGAATCTAAGCGGCCAGGGGACACCGGGGAGCTGTTTTTT